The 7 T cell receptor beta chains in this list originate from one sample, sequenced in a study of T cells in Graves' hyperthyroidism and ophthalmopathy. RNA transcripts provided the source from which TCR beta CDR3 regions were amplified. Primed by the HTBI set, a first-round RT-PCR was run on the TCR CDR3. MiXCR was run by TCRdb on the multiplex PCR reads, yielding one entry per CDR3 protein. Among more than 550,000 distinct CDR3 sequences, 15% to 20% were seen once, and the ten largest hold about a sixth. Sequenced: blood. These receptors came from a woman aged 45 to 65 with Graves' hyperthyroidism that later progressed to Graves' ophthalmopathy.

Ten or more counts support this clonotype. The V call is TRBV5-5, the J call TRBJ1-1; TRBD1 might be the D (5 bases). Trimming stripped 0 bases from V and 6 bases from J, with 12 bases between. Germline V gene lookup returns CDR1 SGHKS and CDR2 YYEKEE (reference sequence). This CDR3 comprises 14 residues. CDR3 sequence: CASSLVGEGSEAFF. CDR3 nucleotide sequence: TGTGCCAGCAGCTTGGTGGGGGAAGGCTCTGAAGCTTTCTTT.

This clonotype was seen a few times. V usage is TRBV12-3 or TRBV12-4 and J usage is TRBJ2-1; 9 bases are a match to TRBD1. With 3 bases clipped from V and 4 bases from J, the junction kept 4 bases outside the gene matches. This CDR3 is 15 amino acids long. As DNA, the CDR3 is TGTGCCAGCAGTTTCGTGACAGGGGGGTACAATGAGCAGTTCTTC. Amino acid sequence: CASSFVTGGYNEQFF.

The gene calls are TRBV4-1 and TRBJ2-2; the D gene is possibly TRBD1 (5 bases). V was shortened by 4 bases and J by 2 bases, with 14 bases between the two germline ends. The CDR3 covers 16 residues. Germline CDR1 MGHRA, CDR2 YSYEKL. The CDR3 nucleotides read TGCGCCAGCAGCCCATATTCAAGGGGAAACACCGGGGAGCTGTTTTTT. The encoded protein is CASSPYSRGNTGELFF.

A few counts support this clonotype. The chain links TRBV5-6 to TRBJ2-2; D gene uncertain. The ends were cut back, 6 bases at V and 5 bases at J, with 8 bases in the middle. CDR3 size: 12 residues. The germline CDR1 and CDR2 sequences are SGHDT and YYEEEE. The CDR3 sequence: CASTSETGELFF. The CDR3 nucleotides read TGTGCCAGCACCTCGGAGACCGGGGAGCTGTTTTTT.

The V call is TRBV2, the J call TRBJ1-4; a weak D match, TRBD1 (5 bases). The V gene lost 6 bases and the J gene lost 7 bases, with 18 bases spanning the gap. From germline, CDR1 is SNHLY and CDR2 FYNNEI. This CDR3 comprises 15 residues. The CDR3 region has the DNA TGTGCCAGCAGAGCCGACAGCCCCTGGGGTGAAAAACTGTTTTTT. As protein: CASRADSPWGEKLFF.

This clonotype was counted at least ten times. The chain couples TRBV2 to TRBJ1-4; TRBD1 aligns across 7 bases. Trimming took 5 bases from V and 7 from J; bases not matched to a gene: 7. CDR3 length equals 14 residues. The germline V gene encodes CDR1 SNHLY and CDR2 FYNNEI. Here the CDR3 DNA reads TGTGCCAGCAGTACGACAGGGTTGGCTGAAAAACTGTTTTTT. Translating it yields CASSTTGLAEKLFF.

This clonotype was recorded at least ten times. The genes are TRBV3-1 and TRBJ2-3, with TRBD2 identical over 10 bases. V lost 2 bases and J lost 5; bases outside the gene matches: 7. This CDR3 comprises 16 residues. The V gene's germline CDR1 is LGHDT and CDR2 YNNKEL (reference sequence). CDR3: CASSQLAGEDGDTQYF. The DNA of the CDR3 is TGTGCCAGCAGCCAACTAGCGGGGGAGGACGGAGATACGCAGTATTTT.